This record covers a single T cell receptor (beta chain). Its antigen is unknown. No much larger clonotype is one base removed from it; base qualities were not supplied. This sample stems from a study of T cells in Graves' hyperthyroidism and ophthalmopathy (dated by TCRdb to about 2019). At the level of the whole study: Peripheral blood samples were taken at the time of initial diagnosis, prior to any treatment. In roughly six Graves' hyperthyroidism patients, the study also compared T-cell repertoires from thyroid tissue with T-cell repertoires from blood. The roughly 100 discovery patients were randomly divided into training and test sets at a 7:3 ratio. The paper describes TCR Vbeta CDR3 sequencing of about 140 peripheral blood samples, made up of approximately 40 ophthalmopathy patients, over 70 hyperthyroidism patients and about 17 progressor patients. A discovery cohort of approximately 97 patients, approximately 45 with Graves' ophthalmopathy and over 55 with stable Graves' hyperthyroidism, was used to find distinguishing TCR V-J signatures. Whether ophthalmopathy could be predicted prospectively was tested in an independent validation cohort made up of 18 to 20 hyperthyroidism patients plus 17 patients who later progressed to ophthalmopathy. After sampling, hyperthyroidism patients received methimazole starting at 30 mg daily, and ophthalmopathy patients received high-dose intravenous methylprednisolone. Broad study findings and their caveats: In validation, progression to ophthalmopathy was predicted by the model with approximately 67% sensitivity and roughly 76% specificity, a median of about 6.4 months before onset. Most expanded thyroid clonotypes (frequency above 0.001) were also detected in blood, suggesting blood repertoires may reflect thyroid immune responses. In cross-validation, a model built on a 13 V-J signature told ophthalmopathy apart from stable hyperthyroidism with 85% to 90% sensitivity and about 81% specificity, and in testing the same model reached 80%/75%. No statistical method was used to set the sample size in advance, and investigators knew the group allocation.

The TCR beta CDR3 regions were amplified from RNA transcripts. For the first round of RT-PCR on the TCR CDR3, the HTBI primer set was used together with the Qiagen OneStep RT-PCR kit. Libraries were constructed in a second round of multiplex PCR, after which size selection and purification were performed. Paired-end sequencing of the libraries was performed with 100 bp reads on an Illumina HiSeq2000. On the study's bioinformatics: SOAPnuke was used to process the raw data, with reads discarded if the reads contained adapters or uncalled bases, had a mean Phred below 15, or lacked an exact constant-primer or identifier match. COPE v1.2.5 was used to merge the high-quality paired reads, and each unique nucleotide sequence was defined as a clonotype. MiTCR v1.1 was used to align the clonotypes against IMGT TRBV, TRBD and TRBJ reference segments. Analysis was restricted to V-J combinations with a frequency above 0.0001, which covered about 99% of repertoires. The TCS score was defined as F50 (clonal expansion) divided by E x V (chaos), with BLOSUM62-based TCRdist calculated between CDR3 peptides within each V-J. Welch's t-statistics and random forest reduced several hundred V-J features to 10 to 15, which were used in a naive Bayes classifier (R e1071). TCRdb applied fastp at Q25 and MiXCR to the public reads, then kept only in-frame beta chains. Each CDR3 protein appears once, grouped with its most common genes and DNA. TCRdb's processing, not the authors' own work, is the source of the V and J calls. Here the sample has approximately 610,000 distinct CDR3 sequences; 16% occur a single time. The leading ten clones occupy 18% of the sample.

Stable Graves' hyperthyroidism was defined as the absence of progression to ophthalmopathy over 18 months of follow-up. Hyperthyroidism patients were newly diagnosed, with disease duration under 2 months, and aged 18 to 65 years. Patients with uncontrolled infections, other autoimmune diseases, pregnancy or lactation were excluded. Diagnoses relied on clinical symptoms, serum thyroxine and TRAb, thyroid ultrasound and orbital computed tomography. PBMCs were separated from under 11 ml of fresh peripheral blood using Ficoll-Paque density gradient centrifugation. Trizol reagent was used to extract total RNA, and RNA quality was then checked on an Agilent 2100 Bioanalyzer. Input material: blood. The clonotype originates from a woman aged 18-29 years with Graves' hyperthyroidism.

The sequenced DNA is TGTGCCAGTAGTAGTCTCCTACGGGACACTGAAGCTTTCTTT. It codes for CASSSLLRDTEAFF. The chain is encoded by TRBV19 joined to TRBJ1-1; the D gene identity is not certain. Relative to germline, V is 4 bases shorter and J is 3 bases shorter, with 12 bases between their ends. For CDR1 and CDR2, the germline V gene (reference sequence) lists LNHDA and SQIVND. Spanning cysteine to phenylalanine, the CDR3 consists of 14 amino acids. The only DNA kept is the CDR3, 42 bases in frame from the first base.